These 4 T cell receptor beta chains share one sample of origin, sequenced in a study of cytomegalovirus exposure and HLA in healthy donors. The PCR had 60 Vbeta and 13 Jbeta primers. Here immunoSEQ multiplex PCR was the method, and the copy in TCRdb shows in-frame clones only, minus some. The sample lists nearly 110,000 clones, approximately 70% occurring once. The sequencing sample was made of PBMCs. Every receptor here comes from a boy aged 5-17 years in good health and CMV-seronegative.

In its sample, this clone was seen a few times. The rearrangement joins TRBV9 to TRBJ2-7; TRBD1 matches 9 bases. The V segment lost 3 bases and the J segment 2 bases; nucleotides outside the gene matches: 6. Germline assignment: CDR1 SGDLS and CDR2 YYNGEE. This CDR3 is built from 15 residues. This chain's CDR3 is CASSERTGVPYEQYF. The DNA of the CDR3 is TGTGCCAGCAGCGAACGGACAGGGGTACCCTACGAGCAGTACTTC.

This chain joins TRBV4-1 and TRBJ2-1, with 7 bases aligning to TRBD1. Germline V lookup: CDR1 MGHRA, CDR2 YSYEKL. This CDR3 comprises 15 residues. Trimming cost V 0 bases and J 7 bases; bases outside gene matches: 6. The CDR3 bases are TGCGCCAGCAGCCAAGAAAGGGGGCGCGAGAATGAGCAGTTCTTC. It is translated as CASSQERGRENEQFF.

The chain joins TRBV28 to TRBJ2-7, with TRBD1 identical over 7 bases. The CDR3 contains 15 residues. Per the germline V gene, CDR1 is MDHEN and CDR2 is SYDVKM. Losses at the gene ends were 3 bases for V and 3 bases for J; bases not matched to a gene: 8. The CDR3 is CASSLTGRGSYEQYF. DNA of the CDR3: TGTGCCAGCAGTTTGACAGGGAGAGGGAGCTACGAGCAGTACTTC. The complete variable domain, with remaining parts taken from reference TRBV28 and TRBJ2-7, reads DVKVTQSSRYLVKRTGEKVFLECVQDMDHENMFWYRQDPGLGLRLIYFSYDVKMKEKGDIPEGYSVSREKKERFSLILESASTNQTSMYLCASSLTGRGSYEQYFGPGTRLTVT.

The chain uses TRBV7-9 and TRBJ1-4; no clear D gene. The V and J ends lost 4 bases and 4 bases respectively, with 4 bases between them. The CDR3 loop spans 12 amino acids. Germline CDR1 reads SEHNR; CDR2 reads FQNEAQ (reference sequence). CDR3 in amino acids: CASSYSNEKLFF. The CDR3 region has the DNA TGTGCCAGCAGCTACAGTAATGAAAAACTGTTTTTT.